This TCR beta chain was captured by sequencing in a study of early T cells in non-severe SARS-CoV-2 infection. Study-wide background: It was bulk RNA from unsorted whole blood that was sequenced, and the chains were unpaired.

The table lists this clonotype with a few counts. The protocol attached unique molecular identifiers to individual cDNA molecules. TCRdb analysed the 5' RACE reads with MiXCR anew, one entry per CDR3 protein. Of 80,000 or so distinct CDR3 sequences in the sample, around a sixth were seen once. Source material: whole blood. This sequence was found in an adult who was a healthcare worker with PCR-confirmed SARS-CoV-2 infection or an uninfected control (not recorded which).

The CDR3 spells CSVEEGTRVAEQYF. The DNA of the CDR3 is TGCAGCGTTGAAGAAGGGACTAGGGTGGCCGAGCAGTACTTC. This rearrangement joins TRBV29-1 to TRBJ2-7; the match to TRBD2 covers 8 bases. Germline CDR1 is SQVTM and CDR2 is ANQGSEA. This CDR3 spans 14 amino acids. The ends lost 0 bases at V and 6 bases at J; junction bases unmatched: 7.